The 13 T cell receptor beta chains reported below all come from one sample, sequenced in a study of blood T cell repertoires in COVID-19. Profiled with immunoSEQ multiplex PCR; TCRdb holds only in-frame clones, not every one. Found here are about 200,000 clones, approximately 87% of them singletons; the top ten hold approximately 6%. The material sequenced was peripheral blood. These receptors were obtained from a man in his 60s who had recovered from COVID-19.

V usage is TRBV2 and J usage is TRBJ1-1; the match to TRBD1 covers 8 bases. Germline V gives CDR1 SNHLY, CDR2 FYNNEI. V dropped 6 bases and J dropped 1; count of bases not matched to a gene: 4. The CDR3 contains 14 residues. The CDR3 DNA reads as TGTGCCAGCAGAATGGGACAGGCGAACACTGAAGCTTTCTTT. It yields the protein CASRMGQANTEAFF.

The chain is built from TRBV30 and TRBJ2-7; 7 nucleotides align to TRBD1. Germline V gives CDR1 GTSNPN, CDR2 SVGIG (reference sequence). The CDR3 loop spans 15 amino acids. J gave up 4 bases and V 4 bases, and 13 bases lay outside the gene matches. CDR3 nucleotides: TGTGCCTGGACCCCCCTTACAGGGGTCGTTTACGAGCAGTACTTC. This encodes CAWTPLTGVVYEQYF.

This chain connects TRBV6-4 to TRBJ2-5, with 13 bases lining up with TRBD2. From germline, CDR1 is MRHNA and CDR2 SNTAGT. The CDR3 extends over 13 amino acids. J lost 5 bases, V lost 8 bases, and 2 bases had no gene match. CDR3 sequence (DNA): TGTGCCAGCTCACTAGCGGGAGGGGAGACCCAGTACTTC. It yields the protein CASSLAGGETQYF.

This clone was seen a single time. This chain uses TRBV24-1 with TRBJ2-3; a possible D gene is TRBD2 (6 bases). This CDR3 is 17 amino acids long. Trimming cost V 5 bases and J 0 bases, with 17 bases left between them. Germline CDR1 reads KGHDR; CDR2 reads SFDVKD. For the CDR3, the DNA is TGTGCCACCAGTGTCCCTCTGGGCGGGACCAGCACAGATACGCAGTATTTT. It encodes CATSVPLGGTSTDTQYF.

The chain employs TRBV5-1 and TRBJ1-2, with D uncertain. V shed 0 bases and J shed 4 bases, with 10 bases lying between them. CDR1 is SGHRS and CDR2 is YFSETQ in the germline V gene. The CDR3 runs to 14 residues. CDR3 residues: CASSLGVGGYGYTF. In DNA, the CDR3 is TGCGCCAGCAGCTTGGGGGTCGGAGGCTATGGCTACACCTTC.

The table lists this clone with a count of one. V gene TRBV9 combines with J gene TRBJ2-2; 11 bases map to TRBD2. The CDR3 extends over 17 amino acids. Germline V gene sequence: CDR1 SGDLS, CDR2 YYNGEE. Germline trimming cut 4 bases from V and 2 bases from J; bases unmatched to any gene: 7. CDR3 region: CASSPRLAGINTGELFF. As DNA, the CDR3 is TGTGCCAGCAGCCCCAGACTAGCGGGAATAAACACCGGGGAGCTGTTTTTT.

DNA for the CDR3: TGTGCCAGCGTAGCGGGGGGGAAAGAGACCCAGTACTTC. This gives the protein CASVAGGKETQYF. V usage is TRBV7-9 and J usage is TRBJ2-5; TRBD2 agrees at 11 bases. V was clipped by 8 bases and J by 3 bases; unmatched bases: 2. This CDR3 comprises 13 residues. Germline lookup yields CDR1 SEHNR and CDR2 FQNEAQ (reference sequence).

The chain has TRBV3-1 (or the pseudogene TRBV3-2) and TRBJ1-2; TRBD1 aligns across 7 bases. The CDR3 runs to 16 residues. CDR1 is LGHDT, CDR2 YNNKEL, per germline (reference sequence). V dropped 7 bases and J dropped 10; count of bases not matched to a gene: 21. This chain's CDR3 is CASTKFSSGQDLYYTF. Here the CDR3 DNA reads TGTGCCAGCACAAAGTTCTCTTCCGGACAGGATTTATACTACACCTTC.

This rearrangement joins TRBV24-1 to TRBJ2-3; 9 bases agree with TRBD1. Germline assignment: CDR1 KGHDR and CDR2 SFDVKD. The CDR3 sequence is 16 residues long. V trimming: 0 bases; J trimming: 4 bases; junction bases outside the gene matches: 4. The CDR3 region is CATSDLPRQGADTQYF. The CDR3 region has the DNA TGTGCCACCAGTGATTTGCCCCGACAGGGGGCAGATACGCAGTATTTT.

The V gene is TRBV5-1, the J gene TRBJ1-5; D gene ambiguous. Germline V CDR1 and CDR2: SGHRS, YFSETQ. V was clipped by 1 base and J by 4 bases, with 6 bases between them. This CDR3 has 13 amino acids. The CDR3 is CASSLSVNQPQHF. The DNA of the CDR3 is TGCGCCAGCAGCTTGTCGGTGAATCAGCCCCAGCATTTT.

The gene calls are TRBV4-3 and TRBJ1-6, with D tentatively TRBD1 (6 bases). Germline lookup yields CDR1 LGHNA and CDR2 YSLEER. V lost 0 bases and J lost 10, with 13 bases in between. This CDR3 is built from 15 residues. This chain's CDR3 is CASSQEGRGGSPLHF. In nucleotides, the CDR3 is TGCGCCAGCAGCCAAGAGGGCAGGGGCGGCTCACCCCTCCACTTT.

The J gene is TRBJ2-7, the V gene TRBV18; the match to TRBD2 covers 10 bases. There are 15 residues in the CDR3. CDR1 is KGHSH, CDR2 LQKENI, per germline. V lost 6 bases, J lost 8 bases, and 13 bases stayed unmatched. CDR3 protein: CASSQGIAGGQKQYF. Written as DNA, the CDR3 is TGTGCCAGCTCGCAGGGGATAGCGGGAGGACAAAAGCAGTACTTC.

CDR3 sequence (DNA): TGTGCCAGTAGTATAACAGGGTTATCCCAGCCCCAGCATTTT. It codes for CASSITGLSQPQHF. The J gene is TRBJ1-5, the V gene TRBV19, with D perhaps matching TRBD1 (6 bases). V was cut by 2 bases and J by 7 bases, with 12 bases left in between. Germline V gene lookup returns CDR1 LNHDA and CDR2 SQIVND (reference sequence). The CDR3 totals 14 residues. Using reference TRBV19 and TRBJ1-5 for the parts outside the CDR3, the full variable domain is DGGITQSPKYLFRKEGQNVTLSCEQNLNHDAMYWYRQDPGQGLRLIYYSQIVNDFQKGDIAEGYSVSREKKESFPLTVTSAQKNPTAFYLCASSITGLSQPQHFGDGTRLSIL.